The next 23 T cell receptor beta chains were all read from a single sample in a study of T cell responses to AZD1222 COVID-19 vaccine. The protocol was immunoSEQ multiplex PCR, while the TCRdb copy is restricted to in-frame clones and leaves out a portion. Of nearly 90,000 clones in the sample, roughly 90% are singletons; the top ten hold approximately 5%. Sequencing was performed on peripheral blood, taken 28 days after the second AZD1222 dose. These TCRs come from an adult who received the AZD1222 COVID-19 vaccine.

This clone was counted once. One end of the junction varies from germline; a read error may be responsible. The V gene is TRBV28, the J gene TRBJ1-1; D not resolved. The CDR3 length is 14 residues. Germline values: CDR1 MDHEN, CDR2 SYDVKM. CDR3 sequence reads: CASRRLSGNTQAFF. CDR3 coding DNA: TGTGCCTCAAGGCGGCTTAGCGGGAACACTCAAGCTTTCTTT.

The chain carries TRBV6-2 or TRBV6-3 and TRBJ1-5; D call uncertain. Trimming took off 6 bases at V and 7 bases at J, with 22 bases between the two ends. The length of the CDR3 is 16 residues. Germline V CDR1 and CDR2: MNHEY, SVGEGT. The CDR3 is CASSQPSRRGWQPQHF. DNA of the CDR3: TGTGCCAGCAGCCAACCTTCCCGTAGAGGTTGGCAGCCCCAGCATTTT.

This clone was recorded a few times. Within the sample, other DNA sequences also encode this same CDR3. This rearrangement joins TRBV5-1 to TRBJ1-2; D remains ambiguous. CDR3 length: 12 amino acids. V shed 1 base and J shed 3 bases, with 4 bases lying between them. Germline lookup yields CDR1 SGHRS and CDR2 YFSETQ. DNA of the CDR3: TGCGCCAGCAGCTTGCGGGACTATGGCTACACCTTC. It encodes CASSLRDYGYTF.

V gene TRBV5-6 combines with J gene TRBJ1-4; D is unclear. The CDR3 length is 15 residues. The V end was cut by 6 bases, the J end by 0 bases, with 12 bases between. Germline lookup yields CDR1 SGHDT and CDR2 YYEEEE. In DNA, the CDR3 is TGTGCCAGCAAGATGGGAACGACAACTAATGAAAAACTGTTTTTT. Amino acids: CASKMGTTTNEKLFF. Combining the CDR3 with reference TRBV5-6 and TRBJ1-4 gives the whole variable domain DAGVTQSPTHLIKTRGQQVTLRCSPKSGHDTVSWYQQALGQGPQFIFQYYEEEERQRGNFPDRFSGHQFPNYSSELNVNALLLGDSALYLCASKMGTTTNEKLFFGSGTQLSVL.

The chain links TRBV7-9 to TRBJ2-3; 10 nucleotides align to TRBD1. Per the germline V gene, CDR1 is SEHNR and CDR2 is FQNEAQ (reference sequence). J lost 4 bases, V lost 7 bases, and 5 bases had no gene match. The CDR3 has 14 residues. This CDR3 reads CASKGTGDPDTQYF. CDR3 DNA sequence: TGTGCCAGCAAAGGGACAGGGGACCCAGATACGCAGTATTTT.

As DNA, the CDR3 is TGTGCCAGTCGGGACTTGGTACTGAATCCCTACGAGCAGTACTTC. Protein sequence: CASRDLVLNPYEQYF. The V and J genes are TRBV2 and TRBJ2-7, with D possibly being TRBD2 (6 bases). In germline, CDR1 is SNHLY, CDR2 FYNNEI. CDR3 size: 15 residues. The V and J ends lost 9 bases and 2 bases respectively, with 20 bases between them.

The chain employs TRBV11-2 and TRBJ1-6; D is perhaps TRBD1 (6 bases). Germline lookup yields CDR1 SGHAT and CDR2 FQNNGV. V lost 3 bases to trimming and J lost 10 bases, with 13 bases between them. This CDR3 is built from 14 residues. The chain's CDR3 is CASSFKQGGSPLHF. CDR3 in DNA: TGTGCCAGCAGCTTTAAACAGGGAGGCTCACCCCTCCACTTT.

The chain combines TRBV30 with TRBJ2-5; TRBD2 aligns across 12 bases. CDR3 size: 17 residues. V shed 1 base and J 1 base; nucleotides not matched to a gene: 7. Germline V gene data show CDR1 as GTSNPN and CDR2 as SVGIG (reference sequence). The CDR3, as DNA: TGTGCCTGGAGTGGATCTCGGACTAGCGGGGTCCAAGAGACCCAGTACTTC. This sequence encodes CAWSGSRTSGVQETQYF.

The chain is built from TRBV11-1 and TRBJ1-1; 7 bases agree with TRBD1. The CDR3 has 15 amino acids. Trimming cost V 5 bases and J 0 bases; bases outside gene matches: 6. The germline V gene encodes CDR1 SGHAT and CDR2 FQDESV (reference sequence). Here the CDR3 reads CASSREGQLNTEAFF. The DNA for the CDR3 is TGTGCCAGCAGCCGCGAGGGACAGCTGAACACTGAAGCTTTCTTT.

The chain carries TRBV12-3 or TRBV12-4 and TRBJ2-2; 7 nucleotides line up with TRBD2. V trimming: 8 bases; J trimming: 7 bases; junction bases outside the gene matches: 1. The CDR3 loop spans 11 amino acids. In DNA, the CDR3 is TGTGCCAGCGGGAGGGACGGGGAGCTGTTTTTT. It translates to CASGRDGELFF.

The chain recombines TRBV7-9 with TRBJ1-2, with 7 bases lining up with TRBD1. The junction had 9 bases not matched to a gene; V was cut back by 3 bases and J by 2 bases. The CDR3 has 16 residues. Germline V lookup: CDR1 SEHNR, CDR2 FQNEAQ (reference sequence). The CDR3 nucleotides read TGTGCCAGCAGCTTCAACAACAGGGGAACCAACTATGGCTACACCTTC. It specifies CASSFNNRGTNYGYTF.

The chain joins TRBV6-5 to TRBJ1-4; D unclear. The V and J ends lost 6 bases and 5 bases respectively, with 7 bases between them. This CDR3 comprises 12 residues. Germline CDR1 MNHEY, CDR2 SVGAGI. CDR3: CASSRPNEKLFF. The CDR3 DNA sequence: TGTGCCAGCAGCCGACCCAATGAAAAACTGTTTTTT.

The V gene is TRBV9, the J gene TRBJ1-2; TRBD1 agrees at 9 bases. Germline trimming cut 1 base from V and 5 bases from J; bases unmatched to any gene: 6. Per germline, CDR1 SGDLS and CDR2 YYNGEE. The CDR3 loop spans 15 amino acids. The CDR3 reads CASSVTPTGGYGYTF. The DNA of the CDR3 is TGTGCCAGCAGCGTAACCCCGACAGGGGGATATGGCTACACCTTC.

On this clone itself: The same CDR3 arises from other DNA sequences in this sample as well. The chain joins TRBV12-3 or TRBV12-4 to TRBJ2-5; the D is unclear. Trimming took off 6 bases at V and 5 bases at J, with 10 bases between the two ends. This CDR3 is 12 amino acids long. The DNA of the CDR3 is TGTGCCAGCAGCCTCACCCGGGAGACCCAGTACTTC. It is translated as CASSLTRETQYF.

The CDR3 is CASSLGEGRAQHF. Here the CDR3 DNA reads TGTGCCAGCAGTTTAGGGGAGGGGAGAGCCCAGCATTTT. This chain connects TRBV12-3 or TRBV12-4 to TRBJ1-5; D might be TRBD1 (5 bases). This CDR3 is built from 13 residues. Trimming cost V 1 base and J 11 bases, with 12 bases left between them.

The V gene is TRBV30, the J gene TRBJ2-3; the match to TRBD2 covers 9 bases. From germline, CDR1 is GTSNPN and CDR2 SVGIG (reference sequence). Trimming cost V 3 bases and J 6 bases; bases outside gene matches: 10. This CDR3 comprises 15 residues. The DNA for the CDR3 is TGTGCCTGGAGAGCTAAGGGACTAGCAAGTGATACGCAGTATTTT. Translating gives CAWRAKGLASDTQYF.

The chain recombines TRBV5-1 with TRBJ1-2; TRBD1 aligns across 7 bases. Trimming took 4 bases from V and 8 from J; bases not matched to a gene: 8. The CDR3 extends over 13 amino acids. CDR1 is SGHRS, CDR2 YFSETQ, per germline. The chain's CDR3 is CASSPGQTMGYTF. CDR3 nucleotides: TGCGCCAGCAGCCCGGGACAGACTATGGGCTACACCTTC.

This rearrangement joins TRBV3-1 (or the pseudogene TRBV3-2) to TRBJ1-5; 8 nucleotides agree with TRBD1. The CDR3 has 13 residues. V shed 3 bases and J 5 bases; nucleotides not matched to a gene: 0. Germline CDR1 LGHDT, CDR2 YNNKEL (reference sequence). This CDR3 is CASSQDRDQPQHF. Written as DNA, the CDR3 is TGTGCCAGCAGCCAGGACAGGGATCAGCCCCAGCATTTT.

V gene TRBV6-1 combines with J gene TRBJ2-4, with unresolved D. The CDR3 has 16 amino acids. V was pared by 2 bases and J by 0 bases, with 11 bases between. Germline CDR1 is MNHNS and CDR2 is SASEGT. CDR3 nucleotides: TGTGCCAGCAGTGAAAAGGGCTTCCTAGCCAAAAACATTCAGTACTTC. Amino acid sequence: CASSEKGFLAKNIQYF.

The V call is TRBV6-5, the J call TRBJ1-3, with 7 bases identical to TRBD1. The CDR3 is 14 amino acids. With V trimmed by 8 bases and J by 7 bases, 11 bases remained unmatched. CDR1 is MNHEY, CDR2 SVGAGI, per germline. The CDR3 DNA reads as TGTGCCAGCTCTCTAACAGGGGCTAGGAACACCATATATTTT. It translates to CASSLTGARNTIYF.

The sample holds many counts of this clone. This sequence joins TRBV6-4 and TRBJ2-2; 8 positions agree with TRBD1. The CDR3 loop spans 15 amino acids. The germline V gene has CDR1 MRHNA and CDR2 SNTAGT. The V segment lost 2 bases and the J segment 1 base; nucleotides outside the gene matches: 0. CDR3 protein: CASSDGTGNTGELFF. In nucleotides, the CDR3 is TGTGCCAGCAGTGACGGGACAGGGAACACCGGGGAGCTGTTTTTT.

This clone was detected once. This chain joins TRBV12-3 or TRBV12-4 and TRBJ1-2; 10 nucleotides align to TRBD1. The ends lost 5 bases at V and 6 bases at J; junction bases unmatched: 3. The CDR3 loop spans 13 amino acids. CDR3 region: CASSRTGGNGYTF. CDR3 coding DNA: TGTGCCAGCAGTCGGACAGGGGGTAATGGCTACACCTTC.

The chain links TRBV7-2 to TRBJ2-5, with D uncertain. This CDR3 has 12 amino acids. Trimming left V 4 bases short and J 2 bases short, with 5 bases between. In germline, CDR1 is SGHTA, CDR2 FQGNSA. As DNA, the CDR3 is TGTGCCAGCAGCTGGGGTCAAGAGACCCAGTACTTC. Translating gives CASSWGQETQYF.